This TCR beta chain was sequenced in a study of T cells in Graves' hyperthyroidism and ophthalmopathy. This clonotype was seen repeatedly, ten times or more. The CDR3 regions of TCR beta were amplified from RNA transcripts. A first-round RT-PCR of the TCR CDR3 used the HTBI primer set. TCRdb itself ran the multiplex PCR reads through MiXCR, one entry per CDR3 protein. The top ten clones hold less than 30% of a sample with about 520,000 distinct CDR3 sequences, 20% to 25% of them seen once. The receptor's source is a man between 18 and 35 years old with Graves' hyperthyroidism. Source material: blood.

Here the CDR3 reads CASSATGRNQPQHF. The CDR3 DNA sequence: TGTGCCAGCAGTGCTACAGGGCGCAATCAGCCCCAGCATTTT. This chain connects TRBV6-1 to TRBJ1-5; the D gene is possibly TRBD1 (6 bases). CDR3 length: 14 amino acids. V lost 4 bases, J lost 2 bases, and 9 bases lay in between. Germline CDR1 and CDR2: MNHNS and SASEGT.